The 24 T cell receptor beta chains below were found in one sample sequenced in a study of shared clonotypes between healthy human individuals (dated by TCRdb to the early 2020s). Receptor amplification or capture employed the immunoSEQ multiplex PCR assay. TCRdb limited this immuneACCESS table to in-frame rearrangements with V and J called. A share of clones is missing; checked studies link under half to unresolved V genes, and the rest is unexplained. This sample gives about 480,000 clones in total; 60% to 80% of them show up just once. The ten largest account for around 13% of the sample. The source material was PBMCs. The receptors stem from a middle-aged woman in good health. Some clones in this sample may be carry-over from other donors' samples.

For the CDR3, the DNA is TGCGCCAGCAGCTTGGCGGACGGCTATGGCTACACCTTC. Translating gives CASSLADGYGYTF. V is TRBV5-1 and J is TRBJ1-2; D is unresolved. The CDR3 is 13 residues long. V lost 0 bases and J lost 4, with 7 bases in between. From germline, CDR1 is SGHRS and CDR2 YFSETQ.

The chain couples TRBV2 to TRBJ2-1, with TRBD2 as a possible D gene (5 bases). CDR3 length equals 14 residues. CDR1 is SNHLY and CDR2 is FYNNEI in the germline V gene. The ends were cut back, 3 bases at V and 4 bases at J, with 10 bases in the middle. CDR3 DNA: TGTGCCAGCAGTGACCCGGGATCTTACAATGAGCAGTTCTTC. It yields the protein CASSDPGSYNEQFF. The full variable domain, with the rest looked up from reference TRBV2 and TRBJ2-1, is EPEVTQTPSHQVTQMGQEVILRCVPISNHLYFYWYRQILGQKVEFLVSFYNNEISEKSEIFDDQFSVERPDGSNFTLKIRSTKLEDSAMYFCASSDPGSYNEQFFGPGTRLTVL.

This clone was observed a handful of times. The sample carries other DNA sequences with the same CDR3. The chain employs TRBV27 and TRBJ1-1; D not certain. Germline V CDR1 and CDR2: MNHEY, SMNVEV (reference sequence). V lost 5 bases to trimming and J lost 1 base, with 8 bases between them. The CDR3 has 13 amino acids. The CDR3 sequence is CASSVHGNTEAFF. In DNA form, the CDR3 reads TGTGCCAGCAGTGTCCACGGGAACACTGAAGCTTTCTTT.

The CDR3 sequence: CASARGSGKNEQFF. In DNA, the CDR3 is TGTGCTAGTGCTCGAGGTAGCGGGAAAAATGAGCAGTTCTTC. The chain is built from TRBV12-5 and TRBJ2-1; 8 bases fit TRBD2. The CDR3 totals 14 residues. Germline loops: CDR1 LGHNT, CDR2 FRNRAP. Trimming took 7 bases from V and 7 from J; bases not matched to a gene: 9.

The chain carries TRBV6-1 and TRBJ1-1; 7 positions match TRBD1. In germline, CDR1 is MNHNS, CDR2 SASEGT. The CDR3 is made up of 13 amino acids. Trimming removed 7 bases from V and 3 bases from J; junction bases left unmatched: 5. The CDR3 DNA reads TGTGCCAGCAAGGGTGACAGGGACACTGAAGCTTTCTTT. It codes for CASKGDRDTEAFF.

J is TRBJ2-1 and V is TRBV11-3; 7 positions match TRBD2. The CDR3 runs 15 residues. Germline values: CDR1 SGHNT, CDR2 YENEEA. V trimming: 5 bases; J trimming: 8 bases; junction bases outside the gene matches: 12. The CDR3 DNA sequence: TGTGCCAGCAGCCTTAGGGGCCGGGGGGTAGATGAGCAGTTCTTC. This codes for CASSLRGRGVDEQFF.

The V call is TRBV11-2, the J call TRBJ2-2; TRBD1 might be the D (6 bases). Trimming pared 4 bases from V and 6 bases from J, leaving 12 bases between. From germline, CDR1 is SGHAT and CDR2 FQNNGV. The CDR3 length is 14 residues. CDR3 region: CASSSDRLSGELFF. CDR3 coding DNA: TGTGCCAGCAGCTCCGACAGGTTGTCCGGGGAGCTGTTTTTT.

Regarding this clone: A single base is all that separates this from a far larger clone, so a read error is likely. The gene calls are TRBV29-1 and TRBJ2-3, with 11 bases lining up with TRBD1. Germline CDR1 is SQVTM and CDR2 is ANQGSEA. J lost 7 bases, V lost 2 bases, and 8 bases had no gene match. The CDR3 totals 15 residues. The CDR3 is CSVERGTGGSNTQYF. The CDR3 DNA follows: TGCAGCGTTGAAAGGGGGACAGGGGGTTCGAATACGCAGTATTTT.

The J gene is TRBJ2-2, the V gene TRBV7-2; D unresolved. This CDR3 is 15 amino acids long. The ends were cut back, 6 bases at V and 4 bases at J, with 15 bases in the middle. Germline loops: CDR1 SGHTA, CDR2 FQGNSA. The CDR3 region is CASSPGSVITGELFF. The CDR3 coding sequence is TGTGCCAGCAGTCCCGGGTCCGTCATCACCGGGGAGCTGTTTTTT.

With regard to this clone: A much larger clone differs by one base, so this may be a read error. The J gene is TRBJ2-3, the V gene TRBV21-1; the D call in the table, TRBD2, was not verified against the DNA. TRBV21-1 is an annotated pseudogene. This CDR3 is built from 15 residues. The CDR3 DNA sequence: TGTGCCAGCAGCCGGACTAGCGGGAGCTCAGATACGCAGTATTTT. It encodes CASSRTSGSSDTQYF.

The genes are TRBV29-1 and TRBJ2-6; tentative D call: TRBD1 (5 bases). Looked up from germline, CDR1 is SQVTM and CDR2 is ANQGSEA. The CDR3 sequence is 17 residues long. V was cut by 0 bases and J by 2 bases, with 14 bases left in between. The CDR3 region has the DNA TGCAGCGTTGAAGAGACACGTACAGGTCCTGGGGCCAACGTCCTGACTTTC. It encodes CSVEETRTGPGANVLTF.

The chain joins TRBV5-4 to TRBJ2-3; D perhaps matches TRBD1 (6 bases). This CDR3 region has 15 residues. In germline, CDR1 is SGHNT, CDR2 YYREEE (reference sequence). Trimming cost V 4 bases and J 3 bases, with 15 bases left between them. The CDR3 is CASSVPQGATDTQYF. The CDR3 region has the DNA TGTGCCAGCAGCGTCCCACAGGGCGCAACAGATACGCAGTATTTT.

CDR3 in DNA: TGTGCCAGCAGCCCTAGCGGGAGGGCCCTCAATGAGCAGTTCTTC. This codes for CASSPSGRALNEQFF. The chain employs TRBV11-1 and TRBJ2-1; 12 nucleotides match TRBD2. Germline V gives CDR1 SGHAT, CDR2 FQDESV (reference sequence). CDR3 size: 15 residues. The V segment lost 5 bases and the J segment 6 bases; nucleotides outside the gene matches: 5. The full variable domain, completed using reference TRBV11-1 and TRBJ2-1, is EAEVAQSPRYKITEKSQAVAFWCDPISGHATLYWYRQILGQGPELLVQFQDESVVDDSQLPKDRFSAERLKGVDSTLKIQPAELGDSAMYLCASSPSGRALNEQFFGPGTRLTVL.

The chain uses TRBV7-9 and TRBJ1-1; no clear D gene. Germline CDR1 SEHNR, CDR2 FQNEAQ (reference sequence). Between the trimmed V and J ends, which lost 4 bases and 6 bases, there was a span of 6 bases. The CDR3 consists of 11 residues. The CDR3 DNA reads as TGTGCCAGCAGCTACTCATCTGAAGCTTTCTTT. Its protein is CASSYSSEAFF.

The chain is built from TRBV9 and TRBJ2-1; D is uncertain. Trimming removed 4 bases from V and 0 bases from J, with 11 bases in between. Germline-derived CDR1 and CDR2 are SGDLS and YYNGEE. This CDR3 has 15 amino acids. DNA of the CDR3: TGTGCCAGCAGCACGATCCGGAGCTCCTACAATGAGCAGTTCTTC. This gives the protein CASSTIRSSYNEQFF.

The DNA for the CDR3 is TGTGCCAGCACCCCTCCAGGGGGAGATACGCAGTATTTT. Translation gives CASTPPGGDTQYF. The chain recombines TRBV6-1 with TRBJ2-3; 7 bases align to TRBD1. Germline lookup yields CDR1 MNHNS and CDR2 SASEGT. The CDR3 extends over 13 amino acids. With 7 bases clipped from V and 5 bases from J, the junction kept 6 bases outside the gene matches.

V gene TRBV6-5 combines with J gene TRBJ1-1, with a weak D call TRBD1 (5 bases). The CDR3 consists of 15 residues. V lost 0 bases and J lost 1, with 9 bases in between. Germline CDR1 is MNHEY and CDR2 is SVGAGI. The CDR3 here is CASSYSSGGNTEAFF. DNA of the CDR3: TGTGCCAGCAGTTACTCTTCCGGGGGGAACACTGAAGCTTTCTTT.

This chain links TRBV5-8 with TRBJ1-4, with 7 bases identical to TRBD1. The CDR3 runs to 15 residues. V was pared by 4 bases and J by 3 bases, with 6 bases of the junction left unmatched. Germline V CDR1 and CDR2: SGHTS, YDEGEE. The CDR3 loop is CASSIDRDANEKLFF. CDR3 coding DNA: TGTGCCAGCAGCATTGACAGGGATGCTAATGAAAAACTGTTTTTT.

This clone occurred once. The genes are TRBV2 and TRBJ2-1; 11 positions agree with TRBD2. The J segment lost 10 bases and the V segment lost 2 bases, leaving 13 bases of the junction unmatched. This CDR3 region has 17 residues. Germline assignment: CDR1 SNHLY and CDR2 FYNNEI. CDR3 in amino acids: CASSENFGSGRAREQFF. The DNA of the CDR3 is TGTGCCAGCAGTGAAAATTTTGGTAGCGGGAGGGCTCGAGAGCAGTTCTTC.

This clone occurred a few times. As DNA, the CDR3 is TGTGCCAGCTATACGGTCCGGACGAGGGGACGTGATGGCTACACCTTC. This sequence encodes CASYTVRTRGRDGYTF. This sequence joins TRBV19 and TRBJ1-2, with D possibly matching TRBD1 (5 bases). The CDR3 covers 16 residues. Trimming left V 9 bases short and J 6 bases short, with 26 bases between. In germline, CDR1 is LNHDA, CDR2 SQIVND (reference sequence).

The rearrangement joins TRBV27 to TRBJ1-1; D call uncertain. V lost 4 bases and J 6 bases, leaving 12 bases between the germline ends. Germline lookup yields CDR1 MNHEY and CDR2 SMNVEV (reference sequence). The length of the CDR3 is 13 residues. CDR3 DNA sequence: TGTGCCAGCAGTTCATCAAGAATCCCTGAAGCTTTCTTT. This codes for CASSSSRIPEAFF.

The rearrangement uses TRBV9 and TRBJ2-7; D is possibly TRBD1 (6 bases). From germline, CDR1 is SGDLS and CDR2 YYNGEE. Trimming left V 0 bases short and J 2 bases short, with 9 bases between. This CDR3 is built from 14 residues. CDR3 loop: CASSVAPGAYEQYF. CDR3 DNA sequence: TGTGCCAGCAGCGTAGCCCCAGGGGCCTACGAGCAGTACTTC.

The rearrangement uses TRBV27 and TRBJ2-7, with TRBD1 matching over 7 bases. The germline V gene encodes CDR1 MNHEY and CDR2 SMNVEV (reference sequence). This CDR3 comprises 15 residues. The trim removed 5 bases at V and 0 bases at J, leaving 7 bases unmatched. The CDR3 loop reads CASSARTGSSYEQYF. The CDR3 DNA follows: TGTGCCAGCAGTGCCAGGACAGGAAGCTCCTACGAGCAGTACTTC.

As DNA, the CDR3 is TGTGCCAGCAGCCCTAGCGGGAGGAGCACAGATACGCAGTATTTT. Its translation is CASSPSGRSTDTQYF. The V and J genes are TRBV7-2 and TRBJ2-3, with 11 bases matching TRBD2. The CDR3 is 15 amino acids. V lost 5 bases to trimming and J lost 0 bases; unmatched junction nucleotides: 1. Germline V gene lookup returns CDR1 SGHTA and CDR2 FQGNSA.